The clone carrying this T cell receptor (beta chain) was seen once. Antigen specificity is unknown. Since a much larger clone is just one base distant, this may be a read error. These data belong to a study of T-cell reconstitution after alpha-beta-depleted transplantation in children. Unique molecular identifiers were used to barcode this TCRbeta library. TCRdb recomputed calls from the PCR reads with MiXCR, one row per CDR3 protein. The sample includes more than 7,500 distinct CDR3 sequences, approximately 15% of them seen just once. V lost 5 bases and J lost 2, with 9 bases in between. There are 13 residues in the CDR3. Per the germline V gene, CDR1 is SGHRS and CDR2 is YFSETQ. The study's findings and limits: Day-60 TCRbeta diversity that was high in some patients was derived from surviving recipient T cells and thymic progenitors. The study reportedly traced alpha-beta T cells about two months after transplant to several hundred expanded graft clones. When one year had passed after transplant, most T-cell counts and diversity came from newly produced T cells.

The chain combines TRBV5-1 with TRBJ2-3; D is possibly TRBD1 (6 bases). This sequence originates from a male patient between 10 and 17 years old who had a stem cell transplant for acute lymphoblastic leukemia, so the T cells may come from the graft donor. The material sequenced was PBMCs, mostly from graft donor cells, taken 60 days after TCRalphabeta/CD19-depleted stem cell transplant. The CDR3 DNA follows: TGCGCCAGCAGGTCAGGGGTCACAGATACGCAGTATTTT. Its protein is CASRSGVTDTQYF. The variable domain in full, with the rest retrieved from reference TRBV5-1 and TRBJ2-3, is KAGVTQTPRYLIKTRGQQVTLSCSPISGHRSVSWYQQTPGQGLQFLFEYFSETQRNKGNFPGRFSGRQFSNSRSEMNVSTLELGDSALYLCASRSGVTDTQYFGPGTRLTVL.